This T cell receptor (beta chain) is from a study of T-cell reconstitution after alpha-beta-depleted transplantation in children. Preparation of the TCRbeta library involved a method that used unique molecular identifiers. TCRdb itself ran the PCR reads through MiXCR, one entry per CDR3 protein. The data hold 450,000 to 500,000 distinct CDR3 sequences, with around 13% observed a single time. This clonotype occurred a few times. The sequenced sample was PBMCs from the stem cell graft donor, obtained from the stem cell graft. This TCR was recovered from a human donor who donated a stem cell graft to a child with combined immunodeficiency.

The CDR3 region is CSASLSAYEQYF. The CDR3 DNA reads TGCAGTGCTAGTTTGTCGGCCTACGAGCAGTACTTC. The chain combines TRBV20-1 with TRBJ2-7; D uncertain. The CDR3 spans 12 residues. Trimming pared 3 bases from V and 2 bases from J, leaving 8 bases between. The germline CDR1 and CDR2 sequences are DFQATT and SNEGSKA (reference sequence).